This is a list of T cell receptor beta chains from one sample in a study of blood T cell repertoires in COVID-19. Produced via immunoSEQ multiplex PCR; TCRdb's table is partial and in-frame only. The table records about 69,000 clones, more than 70% of them present only once. The sequenced sample consisted of peripheral blood. The receptors originated from a human donor in a cohort sampled during active COVID-19. Each CDR3 is given with its conserved first and last residue. Fields, in order: D gene, J gene, clone size, V gene, CDR3 DNA, CDR3 protein. D genes are given only for firm matches. Clone size is given for some rows only: seen once, a few or many times, or a class if the clone is expanded.

D gene: TRBD1; J gene: TRBJ1-1; clone size: -; V gene: TRBV3-1/TRBV3-2; CDR3 DNA: TGTGCCAGCAGCCCAGGGGACAGGGACACTGAAGCTTTCTTT; CDR3 protein: CASSPGDRDTEAFF
D gene: -; J gene: TRBJ2-7; clone size: -; V gene: TRBV2; CDR3 DNA: TGTGCCAGACGTCGGGACTCCTCCTACGAGCAGTACTTC; CDR3 protein: CARRRDSSYEQYF
D gene: -; J gene: TRBJ1-2; clone size: -; V gene: TRBV12-3/TRBV12-4; CDR3 DNA: TGTGCCAGCAGTTACCAGGGCAACTATGGCTACACCTTC; CDR3 protein: CASSYQGNYGYTF
D gene: TRBD1; J gene: TRBJ2-7; clone size: -; V gene: TRBV19; CDR3 DNA: TGTGCCAGTAGTAACCGGGACAGGGGAAAAGGGGCTTCCTACGAGCAGTACTTC; CDR3 protein: CASSNRDRGKGASYEQYF
D gene: TRBD1; J gene: TRBJ1-2; clone size: -; V gene: TRBV10-3; CDR3 DNA: TGTGCCATCAGTGACCTCCCGGGACAGGGCTCGGCTAACTATGGCTACACCTTC; CDR3 protein: CAISDLPGQGSANYGYTF
D gene: TRBD1; J gene: TRBJ1-1; clone size: -; V gene: TRBV14; CDR3 DNA: TGTGCCAGCAGCTTCAGGACAGGGGGCGGCACTGAAGCTTTCTTT; CDR3 protein: CASSFRTGGGTEAFF
D gene: TRBD2; J gene: TRBJ2-2; clone size: few; V gene: TRBV10-3; CDR3 DNA: TGTGCCATCAGTGAGTATTTGGTAACTAGCGACAACACCGGGGAGCTGTTTTTT; CDR3 protein: CAISEYLVTSDNTGELFF
D gene: TRBD2; J gene: TRBJ2-3; clone size: once; V gene: TRBV7-9; CDR3 DNA: TGTGCCAGCAGCGCCGGGACTAGCGGACGCACAGATACGCAGTATTTT; CDR3 protein: CASSAGTSGRTDTQYF
D gene: -; J gene: TRBJ1-1; clone size: -; V gene: TRBV11-3; CDR3 DNA: TGTGCCAGCAGCTTCGGGGGGAACACTGAAGCTTTCTTT; CDR3 protein: CASSFGGNTEAFF
D gene: TRBD1; J gene: TRBJ1-6; clone size: -; V gene: TRBV19; CDR3 DNA: TGTGCCAGTAGTATACAGGGGGATAATTCACCCCTCCACTTT; CDR3 protein: CASSIQGDNSPLHF
D gene: TRBD2; J gene: TRBJ2-5; clone size: -; V gene: TRBV5-1; CDR3 DNA: TGCGCCAGCAGCTTGGTAGCGGGCAAAAAGGGAGAGACCCAGTACTTC; CDR3 protein: CASSLVAGKKGETQYF
D gene: -; J gene: TRBJ2-5; clone size: -; V gene: TRBV19; CDR3 DNA: TGTGCCAGTAGTCGTAGCTTACAAGAGACCCAGTACTTC; CDR3 protein: CASSRSLQETQYF
D gene: TRBD1; J gene: TRBJ2-7; clone size: -; V gene: TRBV28; CDR3 DNA: TGTGCCAGCAACGGACAGGTTCCCTACGAGCAGTACTTC; CDR3 protein: CASNGQVPYEQYF
D gene: TRBD1; J gene: TRBJ1-1; clone size: -; V gene: TRBV7-9; CDR3 DNA: TGTGCCAGCAGCCGGGGACAGGGGGCGGCTTCACCGTCGAAAGCTTTCTTT; CDR3 protein: CASSRGQGAASPSKAFF
D gene: -; J gene: TRBJ1-5; clone size: -; V gene: TRBV12-3/TRBV12-4; CDR3 DNA: TGTGCCAGCAGTAAAGGGGGGGATCAGCCCCAGCATTTT; CDR3 protein: CASSKGGDQPQHF
D gene: -; J gene: TRBJ2-1; clone size: few; V gene: TRBV4-1; CDR3 DNA: TGCGCCAGCAGCCGGGGGGATGGGAAAAGAACTACGAATGAGCAGTTCTTC; CDR3 protein: CASSRGDGKRTTNEQFF
D gene: TRBD1; J gene: TRBJ2-3; clone size: -; V gene: TRBV6-6; CDR3 DNA: TGTGCCACAGGGACAGTGCTCACAGATACGCAGTATTTT; CDR3 protein: CATGTVLTDTQYF
D gene: -; J gene: TRBJ2-4; clone size: few; V gene: TRBV5-1; CDR3 DNA: TGCGCCAGCAGACACGGACAGGGACTAATAAACATTCAGTACTTC; CDR3 protein: CASRHGQGLINIQYF
D gene: -; J gene: TRBJ2-7; clone size: -; V gene: TRBV5-1; CDR3 DNA: TGCGCCAGCAGCTGGGGCGGGACGCCCCGGGACGAGCAGTACTTC; CDR3 protein: CASSWGGTPRDEQYF
D gene: TRBD1; J gene: TRBJ1-5; clone size: -; V gene: TRBV7-9; CDR3 DNA: TGTGCCAGCAGTCATCAGACAGGGGGCAAACAGCCCCAGCATTTT; CDR3 protein: CASSHQTGGKQPQHF
D gene: TRBD2; J gene: TRBJ2-4; clone size: -; V gene: TRBV24-1; CDR3 DNA: TGTGCCACCAGTGAAACGGGAGGGTTTAACATTCAGTACTTC; CDR3 protein: CATSETGGFNIQYF
D gene: TRBD1; J gene: TRBJ2-3; clone size: -; V gene: TRBV4-2; CDR3 DNA: TGTGCCAGCAGCCAAGCCGAGACAGGGGACACAGATACGCAGTATTTT; CDR3 protein: CASSQAETGDTDTQYF
D gene: TRBD2; J gene: TRBJ2-1; clone size: -; V gene: TRBV5-1; CDR3 DNA: TGCGCCAGCAGCTTGGAACCTAGCGGAGCCTACAATGAGCAGTTCTTC; CDR3 protein: CASSLEPSGAYNEQFF
D gene: -; J gene: TRBJ1-1; clone size: -; V gene: TRBV28; CDR3 DNA: TGTGCCAGCAGTTTCAGGGGGAACACTGAAGCTTTCTTT; CDR3 protein: CASSFRGNTEAFF
D gene: TRBD2; J gene: TRBJ2-1; clone size: few; V gene: TRBV5-1; CDR3 DNA: TGCGCCAGCAGCTTACAAGCGGGGGGGGCCTACAATGAGCAGTTCTTC; CDR3 protein: CASSLQAGGAYNEQFF
D gene: -; J gene: TRBJ1-1; clone size: -; V gene: TRBV9; CDR3 DNA: TGTGCCAGCAGAAGGGGTACTACGAACACTGAAGCTTTCTTT; CDR3 protein: CASRRGTTNTEAFF
D gene: TRBD2; J gene: TRBJ2-5; clone size: -; V gene: TRBV30; CDR3 DNA: TGTGCCTGGAGCTGGACTAGCCACTCACAAGAGACCCAGTACTTC; CDR3 protein: CAWSWTSHSQETQYF
D gene: TRBD1; J gene: TRBJ2-7; clone size: few; V gene: TRBV5-6; CDR3 DNA: TGTGCCAGCAGCCCTCAGGGGGTCTACGGTTACGAGCAGTACTTC; CDR3 protein: CASSPQGVYGYEQYF
D gene: -; J gene: TRBJ2-2; clone size: -; V gene: TRBV5-1; CDR3 DNA: TGCGCCAGCAGCTTGACGCAGGGGAACACCGGGGAGCTGTTTTTT; CDR3 protein: CASSLTQGNTGELFF
D gene: -; J gene: TRBJ1-4; clone size: -; V gene: TRBV28; CDR3 DNA: TGTGCCAGCACCCCCGGGGGGATTGAAAAACTGTTTTTT; CDR3 protein: CASTPGGIEKLFF
D gene: -; J gene: TRBJ2-7; clone size: -; V gene: TRBV21-1; CDR3 DNA: TGTGCCAGCAGCCAGCCATTAGGGGGTGTAGGGTGGGTTGCCTACGAGCAGTACTTC; CDR3 protein: CASSQPLGGVGWVAYEQYF
D gene: -; J gene: TRBJ2-5; clone size: once; V gene: TRBV6-2/TRBV6-3; CDR3 DNA: TGTGCCAGCAGTTACCCCCGACTGGCCGGAGAGACCCAGTACTTC; CDR3 protein: CASSYPRLAGETQYF
D gene: -; J gene: TRBJ2-1; clone size: -; V gene: TRBV19; CDR3 DNA: TGTGCCAGTAGTATCGGGAGCACCTACAATGAGCAGTTCTTC; CDR3 protein: CASSIGSTYNEQFF
D gene: TRBD1; J gene: TRBJ2-7; clone size: -; V gene: TRBV9; CDR3 DNA: TGTGCCAGCAGTGCCGGGACAGGGTACCACGAGCAGTACTTC; CDR3 protein: CASSAGTGYHEQYF